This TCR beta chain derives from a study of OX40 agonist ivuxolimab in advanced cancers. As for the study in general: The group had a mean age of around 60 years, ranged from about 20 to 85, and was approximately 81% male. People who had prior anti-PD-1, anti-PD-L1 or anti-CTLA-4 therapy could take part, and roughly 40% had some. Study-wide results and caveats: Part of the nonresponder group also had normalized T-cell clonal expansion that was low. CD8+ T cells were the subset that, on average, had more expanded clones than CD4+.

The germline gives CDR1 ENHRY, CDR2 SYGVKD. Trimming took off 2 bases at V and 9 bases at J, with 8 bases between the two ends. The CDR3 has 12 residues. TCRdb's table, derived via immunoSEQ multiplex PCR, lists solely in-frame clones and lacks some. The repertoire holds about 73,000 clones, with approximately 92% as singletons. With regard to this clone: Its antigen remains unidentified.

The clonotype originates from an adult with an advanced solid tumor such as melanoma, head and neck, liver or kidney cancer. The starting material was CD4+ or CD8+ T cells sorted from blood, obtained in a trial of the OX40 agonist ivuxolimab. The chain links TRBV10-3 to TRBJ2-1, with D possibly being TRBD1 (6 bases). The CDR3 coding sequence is TGTGCCATCAGTGAGCTACAGGGTGAGCAGTTCTTC. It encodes CAISELQGEQFF.